What follows describes a single T cell receptor (beta chain). The CDR3 sequence is 15 residues long. CDR1 is ENHRY, CDR2 SYGVKD, per germline. V shed 6 bases, J shed 7 bases, and the junction held 11 bases outside the gene matches. This record belongs to a study of blood T cell repertoires in COVID-19. Generated by immunoSEQ multiplex PCR, the TCRdb table keeps only in-frame clones and is missing some. This sample has 360,000 or so clones; about 90% occur once, and the top ten carry almost 3%. The V and J genes are TRBV10-3 and TRBJ2-1, with 8 bases that match TRBD2. This clonotype originated in a woman between 25 and 40 years old who had recovered from COVID-19. Sequencing used PBMCs or T cells enriched from blood (not recorded which). CDR3 loop: CAISGLAALGNEQFF. In nucleotides, the CDR3 is TGTGCCATCAGCGGACTAGCTGCCTTGGGGAATGAGCAGTTCTTC.